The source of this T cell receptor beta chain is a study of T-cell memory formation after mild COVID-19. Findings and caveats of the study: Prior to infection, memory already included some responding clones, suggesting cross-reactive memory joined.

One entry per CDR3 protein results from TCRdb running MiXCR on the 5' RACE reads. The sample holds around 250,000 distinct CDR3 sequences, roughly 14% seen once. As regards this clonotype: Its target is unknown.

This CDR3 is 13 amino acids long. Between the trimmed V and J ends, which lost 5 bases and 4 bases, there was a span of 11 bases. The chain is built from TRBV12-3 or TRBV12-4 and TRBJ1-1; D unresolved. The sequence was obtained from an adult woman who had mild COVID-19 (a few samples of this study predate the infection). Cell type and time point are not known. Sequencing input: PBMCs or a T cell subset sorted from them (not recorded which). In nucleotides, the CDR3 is TGTGCCAGCAGTGTCCTTATAGGCACTGAAGCTTTCTTT. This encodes CASSVLIGTEAFF.